A single sample is the source of the 20 T cell receptor beta chains below, sequenced in a study of early T cells in non-severe SARS-CoV-2 infection (dated by TCRdb to the early 2020s). The library was made by 5' RACE. The data were produced on a NextSeq 500. The public reads were reanalyzed by TCRdb: fastp trimming at Q25, MiXCR alignment, in-frame beta chains only. Rows are unified per CDR3 protein, each entry keeping the most common DNA and genes. This sample gives more than 55,000 distinct CDR3 sequences in total; 8% to 9% of them show up just once. Roughly a sixth of the sample is taken by the ten largest. Sequencing was carried out using whole blood. Receptors were obtained from an adult who was a healthcare worker with PCR-confirmed SARS-CoV-2 infection or an uninfected control (not recorded which).

This clonotype was seen ten or more times. The gene calls are TRBV7-2 and TRBJ1-2; no clear D gene. Germline lookup yields CDR1 SGHTA and CDR2 FQGNSA. V lost 2 bases and J 8 bases, leaving 12 bases between the germline ends. The CDR3 runs 13 residues. CDR3 sequence reads: CASSLLAGRGYTF. The CDR3 nucleotides read TGTGCCAGCAGCTTACTCGCTGGACGCGGCTACACCTTC.

This clonotype has at least ten counts. The rearrangement links TRBV19 to TRBJ1-5, with D unclear. Deletions cut 5 bases from V and 0 bases from J, with 11 bases between. Per the germline V gene, CDR1 is LNHDA and CDR2 is SQIVND (reference sequence). This CDR3 spans 15 amino acids. The CDR3 loop reads CASSPWRLSNQPQHF. The CDR3 DNA is TGTGCCAGTAGTCCGTGGAGGCTTAGCAATCAGCCCCAGCATTTT.

This clonotype showed up many times. The chain uses TRBV7-2 and TRBJ1-6, with D unresolved. CDR3 size: 14 residues. The germline V gene has CDR1 SGHTA and CDR2 FQGNSA. Trimming took 6 bases from V and 7 from J, leaving 13 bases between them. The CDR3 nucleotides are TGTGCCAGCAGAGCAAGGCAGACGAATTCACCCCTCCACTTT. Translated: CASRARQTNSPLHF.

This clonotype occurred a few times. The rearrangement links TRBV4-2 to TRBJ2-5, with D unclear. CDR3 length: 14 amino acids. Germline V lookup: CDR1 LGHNA, CDR2 YNFKEQ. The V gene lost 0 bases and the J gene lost 4 bases, with 9 bases spanning the gap. The CDR3 region has the DNA TGTGCCAGCAGCCAAGAGACCCTTCCAGAGACCCAGTACTTC. Translated, it gives CASSQETLPETQYF.

This clonotype has at least ten counts. The rearrangement joins TRBV5-4 to TRBJ1-6, with 9 positions matching TRBD1. Germline V gives CDR1 SGHNT, CDR2 YYREEE (reference sequence). Germline trimming cut 1 base from V and 9 bases from J; bases unmatched to any gene: 5. The length of the CDR3 is 15 residues. The CDR3 nucleotides read TGTGCCAGCAGCTTGTCACAGGGGGCAGTTTCACCCCTCCACTTT. Encoded protein: CASSLSQGAVSPLHF.

This clonotype was counted a few times. The rearrangement uses TRBV27 and TRBJ1-6; D is undetermined. V was clipped by 8 bases and J by 7 bases, with 12 bases between them. This CDR3 has 13 amino acids. Germline lookup yields CDR1 MNHEY and CDR2 SMNVEV (reference sequence). The DNA for the CDR3 is TGTGCCAGCGCCACGGTTTCCAATTCACCCCTCCACTTT. Protein: CASATVSNSPLHF.

The chain recombines TRBV7-3 with TRBJ2-2; D is perhaps TRBD1 (6 bases). Trimming left V 5 bases short and J 3 bases short, with 10 bases between. The CDR3 length is 14 residues. Germline-derived CDR1 and CDR2 are SGHTA and FQGTGA. The CDR3 loop is CASSTNRDTGELFF. In nucleotides, the CDR3 is TGTGCCAGCAGCACCAACAGGGACACCGGGGAGCTGTTTTTT.

The chain combines TRBV6-1 with TRBJ1-2, with TRBD1 matching over 10 bases. Unmatched junction bases numbered 4, after V lost 4 bases and J lost 2 bases. Germline V CDR1 and CDR2: MNHNS, SASEGT. The CDR3 spans 15 residues. CDR3 sequence: CASSGSTGGNYGYTF. CDR3 in DNA: TGTGCCAGCAGTGGGTCGACAGGGGGCAACTATGGCTACACCTTC.

This clonotype appeared a few times. This rearrangement joins TRBV5-1 to TRBJ1-1; no firm D call. The germline V gene has CDR1 SGHRS and CDR2 YFSETQ. This CDR3 region has 15 residues. The V end was cut by 0 bases, the J end by 0 bases, with 9 bases between. The CDR3 spells CASSLDGSMNTEAFF. The DNA for the CDR3 is TGCGCCAGCAGCTTGGATGGCAGTATGAACACTGAAGCTTTCTTT.

The V call is TRBV5-5, the J call TRBJ2-3; TRBD1 or TRBD2 may be the D gene (5 bases each). The CDR3 consists of 16 residues. Germline CDR1 SGHKS, CDR2 YYEKEE (reference sequence). V was trimmed by 3 bases and J by 2 bases, leaving 16 bases between them. CDR3 in amino acids: CASSSGRGRSTDTQYF. DNA of the CDR3: TGTGCCAGCAGCTCGGGAAGGGGCCGTTCCACAGATACGCAGTATTTT.

This clonotype occurred many times. J is TRBJ2-2 and V is TRBV6-2 or TRBV6-3, with 15 nucleotides matching TRBD2. The junction had 8 bases not matched to a gene; V was cut back by 6 bases and J by 6 bases. This CDR3 has 17 residues. Germline values: CDR1 MNHEY, CDR2 SVGEGT. The DNA of the CDR3 is TGTGCCAGCAGGGGGACTAGCGGGAGGAGTCCCCCCGGGGAGCTGTTTTTT. Protein: CASRGTSGRSPPGELFF.

This clonotype has just a few counts. The CDR3 nucleotides read TGCAGTGCTGCCCCCGGGACAGGGCCCAATCAGCCCCAGCATTTT. Its translation is CSAAPGTGPNQPQHF. The V call is TRBV20-1, the J call TRBJ1-5; 9 bases match TRBD1. Germline CDR1 is DFQATT and CDR2 is SNEGSKA (reference sequence). CDR3 length: 15 amino acids. Trimming cost V 5 bases and J 3 bases; bases outside gene matches: 8.

This clonotype came up many times. The chain couples TRBV2 to TRBJ1-3, with D uncertain. Trimming removed 3 bases from V and 2 bases from J, with 5 bases in between. The CDR3 is 13 amino acids. Germline V lookup: CDR1 SNHLY, CDR2 FYNNEI. The CDR3 DNA is TGTGCCAGCAGTGACAGTCCTGGAAACACCATATATTTT. This codes for CASSDSPGNTIYF.

This clonotype was detected only a few times. The chain carries TRBV11-2 and TRBJ2-7; perhaps TRBD1 as D (6 bases). The CDR3 length is 14 residues. V was clipped by 5 bases and J by 3 bases, with 14 bases between them. The germline CDR1 and CDR2 sequences are SGHAT and FQNNGV. CDR3 DNA: TGTGCCAGCAGCCCGCAAACAGGGTTCTACGAGCAGTACTTC. Encoded protein: CASSPQTGFYEQYF.

This clonotype came up many times. This chain connects TRBV10-2 to TRBJ1-1, with D uncertain. The germline V gene has CDR1 WSHSY and CDR2 SAAADI. This CDR3 comprises 14 residues. V lost 2 bases and J lost 7, with 14 bases in between. CDR3 protein: CASSEPSLRGEAFF. CDR3 in DNA: TGCGCCAGCAGTGAGCCCTCCTTACGGGGTGAAGCTTTCTTT.

The chain is built from TRBV28 and TRBJ1-2, with D maybe TRBD1 (6 bases). The V end was cut by 3 bases, the J end by 4 bases, with 12 bases between. The CDR3 sequence is 14 residues long. Per the germline V gene, CDR1 is MDHEN and CDR2 is SYDVKM. Written as DNA, the CDR3 is TGTGCCAGCAGTTTCCAGCCAGGGGTCTATGGCTACACCTTC. It is translated as CASSFQPGVYGYTF.

This clonotype was recorded many times. The chain employs TRBV3-1 and TRBJ2-1; 7 positions agree with TRBD2. The CDR3 runs 15 residues. CDR1 LGHDT and CDR2 YNNKEL come from the germline V gene (reference sequence). V was clipped by 4 bases and J by 2 bases; unmatched bases: 5. CDR3: CASSLGEGTYNEQFF. The DNA of the CDR3 is TGTGCCAGCAGCCTCGGGGAGGGCACCTACAATGAGCAGTTCTTC.

Ten or more counts support this clonotype. The chain carries TRBV7-2 and TRBJ2-1, with TRBD2 as a possible D gene (5 bases). The CDR3 length is 14 residues. Germline CDR1 reads SGHTA; CDR2 reads FQGNSA. The V and J ends lost 1 base and 8 bases respectively, with 12 bases between them. In nucleotides, the CDR3 is TGTGCCAGCAGCTTAGGTCGGGGAGTGTATGAGCAGTTCTTC. It translates to CASSLGRGVYEQFF.

This clonotype was detected many times. The gene calls are TRBV18 and TRBJ2-7; D unresolved. Germline loops: CDR1 KGHSH, CDR2 LQKENI. This CDR3 has 14 residues. With 0 bases removed from V and 5 bases from J, the gap between germline ends came to 11 bases. The CDR3 region is CASSPPVGVDEQYF. In DNA, the CDR3 is TGTGCCAGCTCACCACCGGTAGGCGTGGACGAGCAGTACTTC.

Many counts were recorded for this clonotype. The chain is built from TRBV5-1 and TRBJ2-5, with D tentatively TRBD2 (5 bases). The CDR3 is made up of 15 amino acids. CDR1 is SGHRS, CDR2 YFSETQ, per germline. Trimming removed 0 bases from V and 7 bases from J, with 16 bases in between. This CDR3 reads CASSLGDYGRGTQYF. CDR3 DNA sequence: TGCGCCAGCAGCTTGGGAGACTACGGGCGTGGGACCCAGTACTTC.